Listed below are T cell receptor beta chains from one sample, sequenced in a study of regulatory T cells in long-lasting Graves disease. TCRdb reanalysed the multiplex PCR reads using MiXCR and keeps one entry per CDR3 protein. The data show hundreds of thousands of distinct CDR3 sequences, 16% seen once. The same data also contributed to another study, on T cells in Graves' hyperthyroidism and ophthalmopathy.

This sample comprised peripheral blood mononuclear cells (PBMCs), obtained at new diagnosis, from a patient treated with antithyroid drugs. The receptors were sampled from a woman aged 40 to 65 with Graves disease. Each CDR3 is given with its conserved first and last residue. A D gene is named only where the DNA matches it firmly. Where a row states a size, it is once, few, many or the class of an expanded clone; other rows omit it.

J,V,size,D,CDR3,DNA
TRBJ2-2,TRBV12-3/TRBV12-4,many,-,CASSLIPQNTGELFF,TGTGCCAGCAGTTTAATCCCGCAGAACACCGGGGAGCTGTTTTTT
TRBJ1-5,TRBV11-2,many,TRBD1,CASSLVGTAYEPQHF,TGTGCCAGCAGCTTAGTGGGGACAGCTTACGAGCCCCAGCATTTT
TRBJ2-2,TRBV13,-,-,CASSLGLAGKNTGELFF,TGTGCCAGCAGCTTAGGCCTGGCGGGAAAAAACACCGGGGAGCTGTTTTTT
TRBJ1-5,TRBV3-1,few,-,CASSQGWVGGGGQPQHF,TGTGCCAGCAGCCAAGGTTGGGTCGGAGGGGGAGGTCAGCCCCAGCATTTT
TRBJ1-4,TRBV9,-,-,CASSVGVGEKLFF,TGTGCCAGCAGCGTAGGTGTGGGAGAAAAACTGTTTTTT
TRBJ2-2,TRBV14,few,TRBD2,CASSQDREGMGTGELFF,TGTGCCAGCAGCCAAGATCGGGAGGGGATGGGCACCGGGGAGCTGTTTTTT
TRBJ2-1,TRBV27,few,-,CASSSGDRNEQFF,TGTGCCAGCAGTTCGGGAGACAGGAACGAGCAGTTCTTC
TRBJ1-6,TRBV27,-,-,CASRIGSSYNSPLHF,TGTGCCAGCAGGATCGGGAGCTCCTATAATTCACCCCTCCACTTT
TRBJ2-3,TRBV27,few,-,CASSLWYRTSTDTQYF,TGTGCCAGCAGTTTATGGTACAGAACTAGCACAGATACGCAGTATTTT
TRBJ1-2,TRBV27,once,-,CASSLRGRTTEAARLSYTF,TGTGCCAGCAGTTTGAGGGGACGGACGACAGAGGCGGCGCGGTTGAGCTACACCTTC